These 4 T cell receptor beta chains originate from one sample sequenced in a study of metastatic and nonmetastatic thyroid tumors. Patients were all untreated before their thyroid surgery. TCRdb re-analyzed the PCR reads through MiXCR. The top ten clones hold approximately 6.2% of a sample with about 27,000 clones, approximately 17% of them seen once. Material for sequencing was blood. The origin of the receptors is a male donor with papillary thyroid cancer or a benign thyroid nodule (not recorded which). Some clones in this sample may be carry-over from other donors' samples.

This clone has only a few counts. The chain links TRBV29-1 to TRBJ1-2; TRBD1 aligns across 7 bases. V lost 7 bases to trimming and J lost 5 bases; unmatched junction nucleotides: 7. This CDR3 has 12 residues. Germline lookup yields CDR1 SQVTM and CDR2 ANQGSEA. The CDR3, as DNA: TGCAGCGCAGCGACAGGGCAATATGGCTACACCTTC. It translates to CSAATGQYGYTF. Based on the CDR3 plus reference TRBV29-1 and TRBJ1-2, the full variable domain is SAVISQKPSRDICQRGTSLTIQCQVDSQVTMMFWYRQQPGQSLTLIATANQGSEATYESGFVIDKFPISRPNLTFSTLTVSNMSPEDSSIYLCSAATGQYGYTFGSGTRLTVV.

This clone has ten or more counts. The CDR3 nucleotides read TGTGCCAGTAGTATGGAGCGGGGGGATCAGCCCCAGCATTTT. Its translation is CASSMERGDQPQHF. The V call is TRBV19, the J call TRBJ1-5; a possible D gene is TRBD1 (5 bases). V lost 3 bases, J lost 5 bases, and 11 bases lay in between. CDR1 is LNHDA, CDR2 SQIVND, per germline (reference sequence). This CDR3 has 14 amino acids.

This clone came up many times. The chain employs TRBV20-1 and TRBJ1-2; 9 bases match TRBD1. The V segment lost 1 base and the J segment 8 bases; nucleotides outside the gene matches: 11. The V gene's germline CDR1 is DFQATT and CDR2 SNEGSKA (reference sequence). The CDR3 length is 15 residues. The CDR3 here is CSARGRQGVGEGYTF. The CDR3 nucleotides are TGCAGTGCTAGAGGCAGACAGGGGGTAGGTGAAGGCTACACCTTC.

The rearrangement links TRBV7-9 to TRBJ2-7; 7 bases fit TRBD1. The trim removed 5 bases at V and 3 bases at J, leaving 10 bases unmatched. The CDR3 runs to 15 residues. Germline values: CDR1 SEHNR, CDR2 FQNEAQ (reference sequence). In DNA form, the CDR3 reads TGTGCCAGCAGCAACCGTTGGGACAGTAACTACGAGCAGTACTTC. This translates into CASSNRWDSNYEQYF.